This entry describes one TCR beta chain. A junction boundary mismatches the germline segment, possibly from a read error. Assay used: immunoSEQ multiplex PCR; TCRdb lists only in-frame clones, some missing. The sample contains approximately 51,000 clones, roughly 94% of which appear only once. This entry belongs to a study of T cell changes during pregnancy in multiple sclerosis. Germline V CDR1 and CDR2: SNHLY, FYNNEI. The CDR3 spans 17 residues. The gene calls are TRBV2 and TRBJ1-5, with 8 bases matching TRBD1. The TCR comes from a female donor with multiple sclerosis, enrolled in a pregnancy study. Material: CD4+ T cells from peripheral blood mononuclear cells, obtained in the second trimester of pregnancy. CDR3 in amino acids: CASSDRDRPYSYQPQHF. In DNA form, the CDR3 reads TGTGCCAGCAGTGACCGGGACAGGCCTTATAGCTATCAGCCCCAGCATTTT. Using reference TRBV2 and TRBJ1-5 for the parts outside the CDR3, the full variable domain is EPEVTQTPSHQVTQMGQEVILRCVPISNHLYFYWYRQILGQKVEFLVSFYNNEISEKSEIFDDQFSVERPDGSNFTLKIRSTKLEDSAMYFCASSDRDRPYSYQPQHFGDGTRLSIL.